This T cell receptor beta chain was retrieved from a study of identical twins. This CDR3 comprises 16 residues. The germline CDR1 and CDR2 sequences are LGHNA and YSLEER. Trimming stripped 5 bases from V and 5 bases from J, with 20 bases between. Addition of a universal primer site occurred through template switching, and cDNA carried unique molecular identifiers. TCRdb called the 5' RACE reads again in MiXCR, with one record for every CDR3 protein. Among about 730,000 distinct CDR3 sequences listed, 21% were seen once. These sequences were also reported in another study, on T cells expressing NK-cell markers. As that study records: HCMV specificity of the expanded NKG2C+ T cell clones stayed unclear.

The chain has TRBV4-3 and TRBJ2-3; D is undetermined. Sequencing was done on a sample of PBMCs. The TCR comes from a young woman in good health. This CDR3 is CASSSHPPPAVDTQYF. CDR3 in DNA: TGCGCCAGCAGCTCTCACCCGCCCCCAGCAGTAGATACGCAGTATTTT.